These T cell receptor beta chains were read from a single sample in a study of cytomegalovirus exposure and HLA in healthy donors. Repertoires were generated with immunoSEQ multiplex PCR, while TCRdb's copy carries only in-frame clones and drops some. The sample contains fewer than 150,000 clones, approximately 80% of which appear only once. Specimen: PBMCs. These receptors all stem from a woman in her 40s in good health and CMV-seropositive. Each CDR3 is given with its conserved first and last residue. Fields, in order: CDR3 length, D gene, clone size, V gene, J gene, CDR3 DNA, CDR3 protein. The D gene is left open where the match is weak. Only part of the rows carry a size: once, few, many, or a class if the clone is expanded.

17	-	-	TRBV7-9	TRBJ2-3	TGTTCCAGCAGTTTAGTAAGAGGAGGACAGTTAACAGATACGCAGTATTTT	CSSSLVRGGQLTDTQYF
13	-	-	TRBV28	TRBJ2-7	TGTGCCAGCAGCCGACTAGATCGGTGGGAGCAGTACTTC	CASSRLDRWEQYF
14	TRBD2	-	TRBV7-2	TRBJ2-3	TGTGCCAGCCGTCGGGGGGGACTCACAGATACGCAGTATTTT	CASRRGGLTDTQYF
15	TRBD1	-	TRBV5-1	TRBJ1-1	TGCGCCAGCAGCTTGTCACAGGGGGGACGCACTGAAGCTTTCTTT	CASSLSQGGRTEAFF
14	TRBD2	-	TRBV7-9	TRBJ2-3	TGTGCCAGCAGCTGGACTAGCGGGACAGATACGCAGTATTTT	CASSWTSGTDTQYF
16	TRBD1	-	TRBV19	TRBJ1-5	TGTGCCAGTAACCGTAGACAGGGAGGTATCAATCAGCCCCAGCATTTT	CASNRRQGGINQPQHF
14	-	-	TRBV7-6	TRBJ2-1	TGTGCCAGCAGCTTAGTTGACAGGTACAATGAGCAGTTCTTC	CASSLVDRYNEQFF
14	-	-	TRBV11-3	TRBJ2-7	TGTGCCAGCAGCTTAGGAACAGGGACGGGCGAGCAGTACTTC	CASSLGTGTGEQYF
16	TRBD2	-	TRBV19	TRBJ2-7	TGTGCCAGTAGTATAGTAGGGACTAGCGGCTATTACGAGCAGTACTTC	CASSIVGTSGYYEQYF
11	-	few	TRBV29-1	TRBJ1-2	TGCAGCGTTGAGAGCACCTATGGCTACACCTTC	CSVESTYGYTF
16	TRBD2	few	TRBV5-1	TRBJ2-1	TGCGCCAGCAGCTTGGGTCCTAGCGGGGCCCTCAATGAGCAGTTCTTC	CASSLGPSGALNEQFF
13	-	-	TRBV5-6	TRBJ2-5	TGTGCCAGCAGCCTCACATACTACGGAGAGCAGTACTTC	CASSLTYYGEQYF
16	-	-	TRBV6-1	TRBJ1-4	TGTGCCAGCAGTGAGGGACGGGGAGGGACTAATGAAAAACTGTTTTTT	CASSEGRGGTNEKLFF
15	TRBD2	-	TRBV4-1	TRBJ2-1	TGCGCCAGCAGCCACACTAGCGGGGGCTACAATGAGCAGTTCTTC	CASSHTSGGYNEQFF
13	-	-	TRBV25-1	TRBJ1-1	TGTGCCAGCAGTGGCAGGGTGAACACTGAAGCTTTCTTT	CASSGRVNTEAFF
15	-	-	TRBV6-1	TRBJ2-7	TGTGCCAGCAGTGAGGCGACTCACCCTGGGTACGAGCAGTACTTC	CASSEATHPGYEQYF
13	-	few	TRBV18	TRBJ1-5	TGTGCCAGCTCCCCCGCGGCTAATCAGCCCCAGCATTTT	CASSPAANQPQHF
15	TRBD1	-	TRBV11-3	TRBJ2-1	TGTGCCAGCAGCTTAGAGGGACAGGGGAGGCATGAGCAGTTCTTC	CASSLEGQGRHEQFF
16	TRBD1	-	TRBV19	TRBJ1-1	TGTGCCAGCCAGGATAGACAGGGGCGGGTGAACACTGAAGCTTTCTTT	CASQDRQGRVNTEAFF
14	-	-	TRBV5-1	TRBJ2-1	TGCGCCAGCAGTTTACAGCAGGGGTACAATGAGCAGTTCTTC	CASSLQQGYNEQFF
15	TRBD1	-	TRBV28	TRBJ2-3	TGTGCCAGCCAGGGGGACAGGCAGAGCACAGATACGCAGTATTTT	CASQGDRQSTDTQYF
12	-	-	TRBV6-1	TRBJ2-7	TGTGCCAGCGAAAGAGATCTCTACGAGCAGTACTTC	CASERDLYEQYF
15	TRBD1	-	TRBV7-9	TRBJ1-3	TGTGCCAGCAGCTCCAGGGGGATTTCTGGAAACACCATATATTTT	CASSSRGISGNTIYF
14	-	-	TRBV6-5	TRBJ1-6	TGTGCCAGCAGTAGCCGGAGGACCGGGTCACCCCTCCACTTT	CASSSRRTGSPLHF
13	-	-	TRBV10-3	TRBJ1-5	TGTGCCATCAGTGGCGATAGCAATCAGCCCCAGCATTTT	CAISGDSNQPQHF
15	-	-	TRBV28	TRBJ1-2	TGTGCCAGCAGTTTACCAACTCGTGGGCGGGATGGCTACACCTTC	CASSLPTRGRDGYTF
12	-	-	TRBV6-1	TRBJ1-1	TGTGCCAGCAGTGTCCAGAACACTGAAGCTTTCTTT	CASSVQNTEAFF
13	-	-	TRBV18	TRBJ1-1	TGTGCCAGCTCACTGAACACGAACACTGAAGCTTTCTTT	CASSLNTNTEAFF
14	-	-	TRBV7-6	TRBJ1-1	TGTGCCAGCAGCTTAACAGGGCTGAACACTGAAGCTTTCTTT	CASSLTGLNTEAFF
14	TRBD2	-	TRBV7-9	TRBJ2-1	TGTGCCAGCAGCTCAGCGGGAGGGCCGCATGAGCAGTTCTTC	CASSSAGGPHEQFF
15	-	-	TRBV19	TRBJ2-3	TGTGCCAGTAGCAGGACGGCCAGGCGGGCGGATACGCAGTATTTT	CASSRTARRADTQYF
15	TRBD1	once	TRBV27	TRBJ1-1	TGTGCCAGCAGTCGCTCGGACAGGCGGGACACTGAAGCTTTCTTT	CASSRSDRRDTEAFF
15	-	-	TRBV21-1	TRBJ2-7	TGTGCCAGCAGCAAAGACAGGGGGACCACCTACGAGCAGTACTTC	CASSKDRGTTYEQYF
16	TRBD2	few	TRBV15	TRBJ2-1	TGTGCCACCAGCACACCGACTAGCGGGAGAAGGGGTGAGCAGTTCTTC	CATSTPTSGRRGEQFF
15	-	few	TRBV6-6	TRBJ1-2	TGTGCCAGCAGTTACTCGAACAGGCCTGGCTATGGCTACACCTTC	CASSYSNRPGYGYTF
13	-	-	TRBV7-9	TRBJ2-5	TGTGCCAGCGTCAGGGGGGCAGGAGAGACCCAGTACTTC	CASVRGAGETQYF